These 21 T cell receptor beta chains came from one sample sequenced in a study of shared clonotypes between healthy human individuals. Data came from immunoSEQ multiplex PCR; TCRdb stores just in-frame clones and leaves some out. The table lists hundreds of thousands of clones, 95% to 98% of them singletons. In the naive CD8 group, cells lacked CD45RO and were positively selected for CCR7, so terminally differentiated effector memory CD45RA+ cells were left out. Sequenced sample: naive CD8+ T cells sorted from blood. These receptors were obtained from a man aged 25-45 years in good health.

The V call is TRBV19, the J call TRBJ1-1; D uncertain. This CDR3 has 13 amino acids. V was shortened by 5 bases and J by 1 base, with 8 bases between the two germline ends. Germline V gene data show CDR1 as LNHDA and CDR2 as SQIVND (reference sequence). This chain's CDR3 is CASSHPPNTEAFF. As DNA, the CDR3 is TGTGCCAGTAGTCACCCACCGAACACTGAAGCTTTCTTT.

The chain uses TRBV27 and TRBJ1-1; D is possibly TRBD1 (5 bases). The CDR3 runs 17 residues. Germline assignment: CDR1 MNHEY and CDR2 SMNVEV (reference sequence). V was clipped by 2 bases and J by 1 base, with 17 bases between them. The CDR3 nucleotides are TGTGCCAGCAGTTTAACGGGATCCTCGAGGGGGAACACTGAAGCTTTCTTT. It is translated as CASSLTGSSRGNTEAFF.

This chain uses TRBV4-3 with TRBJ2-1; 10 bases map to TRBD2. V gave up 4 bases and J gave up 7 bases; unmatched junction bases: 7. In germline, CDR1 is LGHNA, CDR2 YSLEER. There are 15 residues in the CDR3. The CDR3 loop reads CASSPGAGGNNEQFF. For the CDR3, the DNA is TGCGCCAGCAGCCCAGGAGCGGGAGGGAATAATGAGCAGTTCTTC.

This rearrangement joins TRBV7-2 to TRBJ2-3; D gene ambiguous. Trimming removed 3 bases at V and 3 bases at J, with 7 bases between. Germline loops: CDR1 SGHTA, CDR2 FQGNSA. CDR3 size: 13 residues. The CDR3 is CASSLFRTDTQYF. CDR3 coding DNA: TGTGCCAGCAGCTTGTTCCGTACAGATACGCAGTATTTT.

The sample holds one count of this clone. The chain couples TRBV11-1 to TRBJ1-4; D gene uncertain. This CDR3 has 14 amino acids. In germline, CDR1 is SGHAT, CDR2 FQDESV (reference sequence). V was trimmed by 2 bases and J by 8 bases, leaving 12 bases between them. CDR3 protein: CASSLLGAAEKLFF. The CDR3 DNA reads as TGTGCCAGCAGCTTACTCGGCGCGGCAGAAAAACTGTTTTTT. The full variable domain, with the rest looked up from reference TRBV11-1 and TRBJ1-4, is EAEVAQSPRYKITEKSQAVAFWCDPISGHATLYWYRQILGQGPELLVQFQDESVVDDSQLPKDRFSAERLKGVDSTLKIQPAELGDSAMYLCASSLLGAAEKLFFGSGTQLSVL.

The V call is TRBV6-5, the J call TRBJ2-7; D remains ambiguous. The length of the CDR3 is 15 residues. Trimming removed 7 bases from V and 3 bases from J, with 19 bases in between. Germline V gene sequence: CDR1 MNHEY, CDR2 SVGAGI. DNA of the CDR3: TGTGCCAGCACCCAAGGCGGTCTCAGGCACTACGAGCAGTACTTC. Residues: CASTQGGLRHYEQYF.

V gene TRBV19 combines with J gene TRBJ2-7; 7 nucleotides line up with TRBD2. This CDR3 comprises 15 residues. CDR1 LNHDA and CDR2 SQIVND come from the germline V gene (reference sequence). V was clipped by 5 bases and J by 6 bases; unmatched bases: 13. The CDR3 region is CASSEVGLAASEQYF. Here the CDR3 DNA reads TGTGCCAGTAGTGAAGTCGGGCTAGCGGCTTCCGAGCAGTACTTC.

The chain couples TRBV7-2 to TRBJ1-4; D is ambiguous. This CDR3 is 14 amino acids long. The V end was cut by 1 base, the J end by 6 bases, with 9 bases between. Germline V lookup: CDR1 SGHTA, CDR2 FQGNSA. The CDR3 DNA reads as TGTGCCAGCAGCTTAGAACCAGCGGATGAAAAACTGTTTTTT. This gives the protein CASSLEPADEKLFF.

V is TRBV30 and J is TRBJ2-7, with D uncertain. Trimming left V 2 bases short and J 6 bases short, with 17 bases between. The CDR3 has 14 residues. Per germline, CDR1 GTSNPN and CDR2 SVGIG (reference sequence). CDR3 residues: CAWSLTDLNREQYF. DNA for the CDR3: TGTGCCTGGAGTCTAACGGATTTAAATCGCGAGCAGTACTTC.

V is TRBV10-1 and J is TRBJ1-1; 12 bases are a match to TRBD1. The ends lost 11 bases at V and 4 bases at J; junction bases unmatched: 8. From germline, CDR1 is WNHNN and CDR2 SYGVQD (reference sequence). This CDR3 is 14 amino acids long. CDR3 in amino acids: CARRDRGLFTEAFF. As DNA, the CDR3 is TGCGCCCGCCGGGACAGGGGGCTTTTCACTGAAGCTTTCTTT.

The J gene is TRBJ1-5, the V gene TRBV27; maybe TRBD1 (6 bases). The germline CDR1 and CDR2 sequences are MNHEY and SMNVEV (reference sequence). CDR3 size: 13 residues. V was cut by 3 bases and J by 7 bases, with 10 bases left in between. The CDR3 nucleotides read TGTGCCAGCAGTTTGGGACAATACCAGCCCCAGCATTTT. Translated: CASSLGQYQPQHF.

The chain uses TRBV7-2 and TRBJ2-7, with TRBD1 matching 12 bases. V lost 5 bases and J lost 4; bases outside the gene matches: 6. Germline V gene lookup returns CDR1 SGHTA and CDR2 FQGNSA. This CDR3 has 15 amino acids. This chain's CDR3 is CASSHPGQGAYEQYF. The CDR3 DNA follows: TGTGCCAGCAGCCATCCGGGACAGGGGGCTTACGAGCAGTACTTC.

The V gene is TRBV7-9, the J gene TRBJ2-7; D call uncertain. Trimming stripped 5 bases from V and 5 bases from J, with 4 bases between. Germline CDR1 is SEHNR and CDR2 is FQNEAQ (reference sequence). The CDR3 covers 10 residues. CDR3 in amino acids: CASSNHEQYF. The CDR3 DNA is TGTGCCAGCAGCAACCACGAGCAGTACTTC.

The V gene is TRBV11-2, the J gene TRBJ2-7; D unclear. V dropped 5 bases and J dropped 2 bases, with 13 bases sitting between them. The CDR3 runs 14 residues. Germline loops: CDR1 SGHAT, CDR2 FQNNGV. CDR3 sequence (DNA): TGTGCCAGCAGCCGAACCTCGGTCCCCTACGAGCAGTACTTC. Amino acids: CASSRTSVPYEQYF.

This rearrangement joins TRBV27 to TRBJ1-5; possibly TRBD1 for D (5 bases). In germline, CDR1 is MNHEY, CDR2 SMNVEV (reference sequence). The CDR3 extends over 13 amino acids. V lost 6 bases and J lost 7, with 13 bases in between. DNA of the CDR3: TGTGCCAGCAGCCCGACGAGGGGACAGCCCCAGCATTTT. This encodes CASSPTRGQPQHF.

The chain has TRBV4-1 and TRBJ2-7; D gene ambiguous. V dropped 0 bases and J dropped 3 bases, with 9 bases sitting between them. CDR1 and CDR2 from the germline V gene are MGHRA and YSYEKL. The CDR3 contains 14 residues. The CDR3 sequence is CASSQERTIYEQYF. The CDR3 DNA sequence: TGCGCCAGCAGCCAAGAACGGACGATCTACGAGCAGTACTTC.

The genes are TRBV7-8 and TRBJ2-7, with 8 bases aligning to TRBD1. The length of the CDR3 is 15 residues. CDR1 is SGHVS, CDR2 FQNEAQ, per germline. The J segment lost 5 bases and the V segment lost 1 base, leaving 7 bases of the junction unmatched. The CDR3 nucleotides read TGTGCCAGCAGCTTAGTGACAGGGGCGGAACACGAGCAGTACTTC. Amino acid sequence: CASSLVTGAEHEQYF.

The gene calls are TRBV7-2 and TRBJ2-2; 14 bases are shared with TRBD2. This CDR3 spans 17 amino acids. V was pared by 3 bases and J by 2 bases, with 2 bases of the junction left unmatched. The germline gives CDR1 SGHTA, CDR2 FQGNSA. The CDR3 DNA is TGTGCCAGCAGCTTGGGACTAGCGGGAGTAAACACCGGGGAGCTGTTTTTT. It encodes CASSLGLAGVNTGELFF.

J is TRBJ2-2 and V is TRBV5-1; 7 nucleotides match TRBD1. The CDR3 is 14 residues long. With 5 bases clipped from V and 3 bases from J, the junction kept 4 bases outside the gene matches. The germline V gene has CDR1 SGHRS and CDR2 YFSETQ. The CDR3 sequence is CASRTGVDTGELFF. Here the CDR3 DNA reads TGCGCCAGCAGAACAGGGGTGGACACCGGGGAGCTGTTTTTT.

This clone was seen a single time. The CDR3 nucleotides are TGTGCCAGCAGCCACCGGCAGGGTGGCCAGTTCTTC. It yields the protein CASSHRQGGQFF. This sequence joins TRBV27 and TRBJ2-1, with a possible D match to TRBD1 (5 bases). V dropped 6 bases and J dropped 13 bases, with 16 bases sitting between them. Germline loops: CDR1 MNHEY, CDR2 SMNVEV (reference sequence). The CDR3 loop spans 12 amino acids.

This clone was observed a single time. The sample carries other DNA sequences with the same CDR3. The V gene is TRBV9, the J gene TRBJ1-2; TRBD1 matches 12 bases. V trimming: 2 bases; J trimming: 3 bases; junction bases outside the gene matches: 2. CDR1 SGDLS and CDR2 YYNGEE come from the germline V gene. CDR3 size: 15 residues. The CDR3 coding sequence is TGTGCCAGCAGCGTGGGACAGGGGGCGGACTATGGCTACACCTTC. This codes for CASSVGQGADYGYTF.